A single sample gave rise to the 2 T cell receptor beta chains below, sequenced in a study of T cell changes during pregnancy in multiple sclerosis. Clones were read by immunoSEQ multiplex PCR, and TCRdb kept only the in-frame ones, dropping some. The sample carries around 59,000 clones, around 93% recorded once. This specimen was CD8+ T cells from peripheral blood mononuclear cells, taken in the second trimester of pregnancy. These receptors all come from a female donor with multiple sclerosis, enrolled in a pregnancy study.

This chain uses TRBV29-1 with TRBJ2-3; TRBD2 matches 10 bases. The V and J ends lost 4 bases and 4 bases, in that order; junction bases with no gene match: 5. The CDR3 runs 14 residues. Germline CDR1 SQVTM, CDR2 ANQGSEA. The CDR3 coding sequence is TGCAGCGTTGCGAGCGGGAGGGAATCAGATACGCAGTATTTT. Translating it yields CSVASGRESDTQYF.

The CDR3, as DNA: TGTGCCAGCAGCGCCCTGATGCGCGGGGGGGCGGATGAGCAGTTCTTC. Amino acid sequence: CASSALMRGGADEQFF. The chain recombines TRBV7-6 with TRBJ2-1, with 9 bases lining up with TRBD2. The CDR3 length is 16 residues. Germline loops: CDR1 SGHVS, CDR2 FNYEAQ. The V gene end was trimmed by 5 bases and the J gene end by 8 bases; junction bases not matched to a gene: 13.